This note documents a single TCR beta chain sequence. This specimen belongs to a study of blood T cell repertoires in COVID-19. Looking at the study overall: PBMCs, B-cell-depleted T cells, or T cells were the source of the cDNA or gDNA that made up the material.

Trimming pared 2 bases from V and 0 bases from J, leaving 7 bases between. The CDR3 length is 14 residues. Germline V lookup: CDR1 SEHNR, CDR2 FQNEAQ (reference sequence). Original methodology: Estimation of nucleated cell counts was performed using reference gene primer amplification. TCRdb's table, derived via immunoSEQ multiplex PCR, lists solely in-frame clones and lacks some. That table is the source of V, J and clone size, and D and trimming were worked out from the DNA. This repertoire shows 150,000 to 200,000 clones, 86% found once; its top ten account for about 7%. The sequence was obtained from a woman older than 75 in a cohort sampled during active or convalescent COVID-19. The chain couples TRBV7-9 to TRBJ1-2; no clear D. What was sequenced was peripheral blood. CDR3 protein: CASSLSGANYGYTF. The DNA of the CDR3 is TGTGCCAGCAGCTTATCGGGAGCTAACTATGGCTACACCTTC.